This T cell receptor (beta chain) was recovered during a study of T cell repertoires in cytomegalovirus infection. This clonotype was observed a handful of times. Antigen specificity is unknown. CDR3 size: 15 residues. J lost 2 bases, V lost 7 bases, and 9 bases had no gene match. The V gene's germline CDR1 is MNHEY and CDR2 SVGEGT. TCRdb re-analysed the reads in MiXCR, keeping a single row per CDR3 protein. The sample contains 830,000 or so distinct CDR3 sequences, approximately 29% of which appear only once. The rearrangement joins TRBV6-2 or TRBV6-3 to TRBJ2-3; 7 nucleotides agree with TRBD2. The receptor was isolated from a human donor in good health (CMV status not recorded). Some clones in this sample may be carry-over from other donors' samples. The material was cultured CD8+ T cells from PBMCs, obtained from culture after CMV antigen stimulation. This CDR3 is CASKTGTTTTDTQYF. In nucleotides, the CDR3 is TGTGCCAGCAAAACCGGGACTACAACCACAGATACGCAGTATTTT.